One sample yielded the 28 T cell receptor beta chains listed below, sequenced in a study of human T cells and chemical hapten exposure. In TCRdb, the RACE reads were re-called with MiXCR into one record per CDR3 protein. The data show 95,000 to 150,000 distinct CDR3 sequences, 11% seen once. The time point: patch test 3, about 24 weeks after DPC sensitization. Treatment defined: therapeutic diphenylcyclopropenone sensitization with weekly scalp DPC. Here the sequenced sample was whole blood, taken in connection with sensitization to the hapten diphenylcyclopropenone (DPC). The receptors shown here come from a woman in her 50s with alopecia areata. Some clones in this sample may be carry-over from other donors' samples.

The gene calls are TRBV7-2 and TRBJ1-5; D is unresolved. Between the trimmed V and J ends, which lost 1 base and 1 base, there was a span of 5 bases. The CDR3 contains 14 residues. The germline gives CDR1 SGHTA, CDR2 FQGNSA. Here the CDR3 reads CASSLEYSNQPQHF. The CDR3 DNA is TGTGCCAGCAGCTTAGAGTACAGCAATCAGCCCCAGCATTTT.

The chain joins TRBV5-1 to TRBJ2-7, with 10 bases lining up with TRBD2. The germline CDR1 and CDR2 sequences are SGHRS and YFSETQ. Unmatched junction bases numbered 10, after V lost 4 bases and J lost 6 bases. CDR3 length: 15 amino acids. The CDR3 region is CASSPISGGAGEQYF. The CDR3 coding sequence is TGCGCCAGCAGCCCCATCAGCGGGGGGGCCGGCGAGCAGTACTTC. Full variable domain (rest looked up from reference TRBV5-1 and TRBJ2-7): KAGVTQTPRYLIKTRGQQVTLSCSPISGHRSVSWYQQTPGQGLQFLFEYFSETQRNKGNFPGRFSGRQFSNSRSEMNVSTLELGDSALYLCASSPISGGAGEQYFGPGTRLTVT.

The sample holds many counts of this clonotype. The chain is built from TRBV11-2 and TRBJ2-7; 8 bases agree with TRBD2. V lost 5 bases, J lost 4 bases, and 4 bases stayed unmatched. Germline CDR1 is SGHAT and CDR2 is FQNNGV. This CDR3 is built from 13 residues. This chain's CDR3 is CASSQGLVYEQYF. CDR3 in DNA: TGTGCCAGCAGCCAGGGACTAGTTTACGAGCAGTACTTC.

This clonotype was found a few times. An end of the junction does not agree with germline; a read error may underlie this. The chain recombines TRBV29-1 with TRBJ1-1; maybe TRBD1 (5 bases). The germline V gene has CDR1 SQVTM and CDR2 ANQGSEA. This CDR3 has 11 amino acids. The CDR3 protein is CKGQWNTEAFF. In nucleotides, the CDR3 is TGTAAGGGGCAGTGGAACACTGAAGCTTTCTTT.

The chain combines TRBV12-3 or TRBV12-4 with TRBJ1-1; a possible D gene is TRBD1 (5 bases). Trimming shortened V by 2 bases and J by 4 bases, and 8 bases separated the two germline ends. The length of the CDR3 is 13 residues. CDR3 sequence reads: CASSLNRRTEAFF. The CDR3, as DNA: TGTGCCAGCAGTTTAAACAGGCGCACTGAAGCTTTCTTT.

This clonotype has at least ten counts. The J gene is TRBJ1-1, the V gene TRBV12-3 or TRBV12-4; a weak D match, TRBD1 (6 bases). The CDR3 spans 15 residues. Trimming pared 2 bases from V and 3 bases from J, leaving 13 bases between. The DNA of the CDR3 is TGTGCCAGCAGTTTAATAGGGGGACTGTACACTGAAGCTTTCTTT. Its translation is CASSLIGGLYTEAFF.

V gene TRBV2 combines with J gene TRBJ1-5, with D tentatively TRBD1 (6 bases). Germline CDR1 SNHLY, CDR2 FYNNEI. The length of the CDR3 is 16 residues. Trimming removed 3 bases at V and 0 bases at J, with 12 bases between. The DNA of the CDR3 is TGTGCCAGCAGTGAGACGAGGGGGTATAGCAATCAGCCCCAGCATTTT. This translates into CASSETRGYSNQPQHF.

The table lists this clonotype with many counts. The rearrangement joins TRBV6-6 to TRBJ1-1; a weak D match, TRBD1 (6 bases). The germline CDR1 and CDR2 sequences are MNHNY and SVGAGI (reference sequence). The V and J ends lost 5 bases and 5 bases respectively, with 21 bases between them. The CDR3 runs 16 residues. As DNA, the CDR3 is TGTGCCAGCAGTCTTTCCAGGGGTGGGACGTATACTGAAGCTTTCTTT. This encodes CASSLSRGGTYTEAFF.

This clonotype was observed many times. The CDR3 coding sequence is TGTGCCAGCAGTCGCATGAACACTGAAGCTTTCTTT. Translated: CASSRMNTEAFF. The chain carries TRBV7-9 and TRBJ1-1; the D is unclear. The germline CDR1 and CDR2 sequences are SEHNR and FQNEAQ (reference sequence). This CDR3 contains 12 residues. Trimming cost V 6 bases and J 0 bases, with 5 bases left between them.

This clonotype was detected many times. As DNA, the CDR3 is TGCAGTGCTAGTACTGGCGGAAACACAGATACGCAGTATTTT. Its translation is CSASTGGNTDTQYF. The chain couples TRBV20-1 to TRBJ2-3; no definite D call. The CDR3 extends over 14 amino acids. Germline V gene data show CDR1 as DFQATT and CDR2 as SNEGSKA (reference sequence). Trimming removed 3 bases from V and 2 bases from J, with 12 bases in between.

This clonotype was counted a few times. This sequence joins TRBV7-8 and TRBJ2-7, with D perhaps matching TRBD1 (6 bases). Germline CDR1 and CDR2: SGHVS and FQNEAQ. The germline V and J ends were trimmed by 6 bases and 3 bases, with 18 bases remaining between them. This CDR3 region has 15 residues. This chain's CDR3 is CASSPRQGFYYEQYF. The CDR3 coding sequence is TGTGCCAGCAGTCCGCGGCAGGGGTTTTACTACGAGCAGTACTTC.

This clonotype was observed at least ten times. This chain connects TRBV7-2 to TRBJ1-4; D might be TRBD1 (5 bases). V lost 0 bases and J lost 2, with 10 bases in between. Germline CDR1 reads SGHTA; CDR2 reads FQGNSA. This CDR3 is 16 amino acids long. CDR3 residues: CASSLARGLTNEKLFF. The CDR3 bases are TGTGCCAGCAGCTTAGCGCGGGGACTGACTAATGAAAAACTGTTTTTT.

The chain employs TRBV12-3 or TRBV12-4 and TRBJ1-2; D unresolved. The length of the CDR3 is 15 residues. The germline V and J ends were trimmed by 2 bases and 1 base, with 11 bases remaining between them. CDR3 coding DNA: TGTGCCAGCAGTTTACGGGAGGGAGGTAACTATGGCTACACCTTC. It translates to CASSLREGGNYGYTF.

The table lists this clonotype with many counts. The chain is built from TRBV29-1 and TRBJ2-3, with TRBD1 as a possible D gene (7 bases). Germline values: CDR1 SQVTM, CDR2 ANQGSEA. V was trimmed by 1 base and J by 2 bases, leaving 13 bases between them. CDR3 length: 15 amino acids. CDR3 nucleotide sequence: TGCAGCGTTGAAGGGGGCGGGACAGCCACAGATACGCAGTATTTT. It codes for CSVEGGGTATDTQYF.

The rearrangement uses TRBV6-2 or TRBV6-3 and TRBJ2-7; 9 nucleotides match TRBD2. Trimming took 0 bases from V and 4 from J; bases not matched to a gene: 4. The CDR3 runs to 15 residues. CDR1 MNHEY and CDR2 SVGEGT come from the germline V gene. For the CDR3, the DNA is TGTGCCAGCAGTTACTCGAGCGGGAGGCTTTACGAGCAGTACTTC. Amino acid sequence: CASSYSSGRLYEQYF.

The chain recombines TRBV12-3 or TRBV12-4 with TRBJ2-1, with a weak D call TRBD1 (6 bases). The CDR3 is 13 residues long. Trimming removed 5 bases from V and 4 bases from J, with 9 bases in between. The CDR3 sequence: CASSLGQYNEQFF. In DNA form, the CDR3 reads TGTGCCAGCAGTCTAGGACAGTACAATGAGCAGTTCTTC.

V usage is TRBV19 and J usage is TRBJ2-6, with D unresolved. From germline, CDR1 is LNHDA and CDR2 SQIVND (reference sequence). V dropped 6 bases and J dropped 0 bases, with 6 bases sitting between them. The CDR3 spans 14 residues. The CDR3 is CASSPRSGANVLTF. DNA of the CDR3: TGTGCCAGTAGCCCTCGCTCTGGGGCCAACGTCCTGACTTTC.

V gene TRBV19 combines with J gene TRBJ2-7; D remains unclear. V lost 8 bases, J lost 5 bases, and 13 bases lay in between. Per germline, CDR1 LNHDA and CDR2 SQIVND (reference sequence). This CDR3 region has 12 residues. CDR3 sequence reads: CASGTVPDEQYF. DNA for the CDR3: TGTGCCAGTGGAACCGTCCCCGACGAGCAGTACTTC.

This clonotype was seen a few times. The rearrangement joins TRBV7-2 to TRBJ2-3; 11 nucleotides agree with TRBD2. The CDR3 is 17 residues long. After removal of 1 base from V and 3 bases from J, the junction contained 6 bases not matched to a gene. Germline V gene data show CDR1 as SGHTA and CDR2 as FQGNSA. CDR3 in DNA: TGTGCCAGCAGCTTAGGGGGGACTAGCGGAGGGACAGATACGCAGTATTTT. As protein: CASSLGGTSGGTDTQYF.

The gene calls are TRBV25-1 and TRBJ1-1; D call uncertain. The V end lost 8 bases, the J end lost 3 bases, and 13 bases lay between the germline ends. This CDR3 has 13 residues. The germline gives CDR1 MGHDK, CDR2 SYGVNS. The DNA for the CDR3 is TGTGCCAGCGCATATATGGCGCACACTGAAGCTTTCTTT. Its translation is CASAYMAHTEAFF.

This clonotype was counted only a few times. The gene calls are TRBV12-3 or TRBV12-4 and TRBJ2-3; maybe TRBD2 (5 bases). This CDR3 has 19 residues. V gave up 5 bases and J gave up 1 base, with 25 bases separating them. The CDR3 DNA reads TGTGCCAGCAGTACCATAGGAATGGGAGTCGGGATGGGCACAGATACGCAGTATTTT. Encoded protein: CASSTIGMGVGMGTDTQYF.

The chain links TRBV10-3 to TRBJ2-7; a possible D gene is TRBD2 (7 bases). The CDR3 extends over 16 amino acids. V was shortened by 6 bases and J by 6 bases, with 24 bases between the two germline ends. The germline CDR1 and CDR2 sequences are ENHRY and SYGVKD. This chain's CDR3 is CAISPEGDYPLGEQYF. In nucleotides, the CDR3 is TGTGCCATCAGCCCCGAGGGGGACTATCCCCTCGGCGAGCAGTACTTC.

This clonotype was observed many times. This chain joins TRBV7-2 and TRBJ2-5; TRBD1 is a possible D gene (6 bases). The CDR3 runs 15 residues. Germline assignment: CDR1 SGHTA and CDR2 FQGNSA. V lost 5 bases to trimming and J lost 4 bases, with 17 bases between them. CDR3 region: CASSKRPGAGETQYF. In DNA form, the CDR3 reads TGTGCCAGCAGCAAACGCCCAGGGGCTGGAGAGACCCAGTACTTC.

This chain links TRBV7-9 with TRBJ2-7; 7 bases align to TRBD1. This CDR3 is built from 17 residues. V lost 7 bases and J lost 7; bases outside the gene matches: 22. The germline V gene encodes CDR1 SEHNR and CDR2 FQNEAQ (reference sequence). The DNA of the CDR3 is TGTGCCAGCACAAACGCGATGACGTTGGGACAGACTGTTGAGCAGTACTTC. This encodes CASTNAMTLGQTVEQYF. Full variable domain (remainder filled in from reference TRBV7-9 and TRBJ2-7): DTGVSQNPRHKITKRGQNVTFRCDPISEHNRLYWYRQTLGQGPEFLTYFQNEAQLEKSRLLSDRFSAERPKGSFSTLEIQRTEQGDSAMYLCASTNAMTLGQTVEQYFGPGTRLTVT.

This clonotype has just a few counts. V and J are TRBV21-1 and TRBJ1-4. TRBV21-1 is recorded as a pseudogene. The CDR3 is made up of 15 amino acids. CDR3 residues: CASPENLKGPEKLFF. CDR3 bases: TGTGCCAGCCCCGAGAACCTCAAGGGCCCCGAAAAACTGTTTTTT.

The CDR3 is CASSPDERSSYNEQFF. Written as DNA, the CDR3 is TGCGCCAGCAGCCCCGACGAGCGGAGCTCCTACAATGAGCAGTTCTTC. This chain joins TRBV5-1 and TRBJ2-1, with D possibly matching TRBD2 (5 bases). There are 16 residues in the CDR3. V was pared by 4 bases and J by 0 bases, with 14 bases between. Germline CDR1 SGHRS, CDR2 YFSETQ.

In DNA form, the CDR3 reads TGTGCCAGCAGGGATCCCGGGACGGATCCCTACGAGCAGTACTTC. Amino acid sequence: CASRDPGTDPYEQYF. The gene calls are TRBV12-3 or TRBV12-4 and TRBJ2-7; the D call may be TRBD1 or TRBD2 (5 bases each). The V and J ends lost 6 bases and 2 bases respectively, with 17 bases between them. The CDR3 has 15 residues.

There are a few counts of this clonotype. The rearrangement links TRBV11-1 to TRBJ2-2; the D gene is possibly TRBD1 (5 bases). V lost 3 bases and J lost 8, with 13 bases in between. Germline V CDR1 and CDR2: SGHAT, FQDESV (reference sequence). The CDR3 runs to 14 residues. CDR3: CASSFLRGEGELFF. The CDR3 coding sequence is TGTGCCAGCAGCTTCTTAAGGGGCGAAGGGGAGCTGTTTTTT.